The 21 T cell receptor beta chains below were found in one sample sequenced in a study of blood T cell repertoires in COVID-19 (dated by TCRdb to the early 2020s). Library creation used the immunoSEQ multiplex PCR assay. Here the immuneACCESS table is served through TCRdb, limited to in-frame sequences with V and J called. Missing clones are a known gap in these copies; in checked studies unresolved V genes cover under half, and the rest lacks a known reason. Here the sample has 250,000 to 400,000 clones; approximately 89% occur a single time. The top ten constitute 1.5% to 2% of the sample. Sequencing was carried out using peripheral blood. The receptors shown here come from a woman aged 30 to 39 with COVID-19, enrolled during active disease.

This chain links TRBV27 with TRBJ1-4; D perhaps matches TRBD1 (6 bases). The CDR3 sequence is 13 residues long. V was trimmed by 10 bases and J by 6 bases, leaving 15 bases between them. CDR1 MNHEY and CDR2 SMNVEV come from the germline V gene (reference sequence). The CDR3 sequence: CATGERSYEKLFF. DNA for the CDR3: TGTGCCACAGGGGAACGGAGTTATGAAAAACTGTTTTTT. Full variable domain (missing parts from reference TRBV27 and TRBJ1-4): EAQVTQNPRYLITVTGKKLTVTCSQNMNHEYMSWYRQDPGLGLRQIYYSMNVEVTDKGDVPEGYKVSRKEKRNFPLILESPSPNQTSLYFCATGERSYEKLFFGSGTQLSVL.

This clone was detected only once. DNA for the CDR3: TGTGCCAGCAGCTTAAAATACCCAGACTATAATTCACCCCTCCACTTT. This encodes CASSLKYPDYNSPLHF. The rearrangement links TRBV7-2 to TRBJ1-6; D is undetermined. Germline V lookup: CDR1 SGHTA, CDR2 FQGNSA. The V end lost 2 bases, the J end lost 3 bases, and 11 bases lay between the germline ends. CDR3 size: 16 residues.

V gene TRBV19 combines with J gene TRBJ1-4; no clear D gene. The CDR3 totals 16 residues. Germline assignment: CDR1 LNHDA and CDR2 SQIVND (reference sequence). The V end was cut by 7 bases, the J end by 6 bases, with 21 bases between. The CDR3 DNA reads TGTGCCAGTAATACAGCATTCGGCAACTTCGATGAAAAACTGTTTTTT. The encoded protein is CASNTAFGNFDEKLFF.

The CDR3 region has the DNA TGTGCCAGCAGCTCCGGGACTACATTCTACGAGCAGTACTTC. This translates into CASSSGTTFYEQYF. The chain employs TRBV7-2 and TRBJ2-7; 7 bases fit TRBD2. The CDR3 contains 14 residues. Germline CDR1 reads SGHTA; CDR2 reads FQGNSA. With V trimmed by 4 bases and J by 3 bases, 6 bases remained unmatched.

The rearrangement joins TRBV7-3 to TRBJ1-1, with unresolved D. Per the germline V gene, CDR1 is SGHTA and CDR2 is FQGTGA. Trimming took 2 bases from V and 4 from J, leaving 11 bases between them. The CDR3 has 14 amino acids. In nucleotides, the CDR3 is TGTGCCAGCAGCTTATCCGCCGGGTCCACTGAAGCTTTCTTT. As protein: CASSLSAGSTEAFF.

This sequence joins TRBV5-1 and TRBJ2-7; no clear D. This CDR3 region has 11 residues. Germline CDR1 reads SGHRS; CDR2 reads YFSETQ. Trimming pared 3 bases from V and 2 bases from J, leaving 3 bases between. Here the CDR3 DNA reads TGCGCCAGCAGCTCCACCTACGAGCAGTACTTC. Residues: CASSSTYEQYF.

This sequence joins TRBV12-3 or TRBV12-4 and TRBJ1-2; tentative D call: TRBD1 (6 bases). CDR3 size: 13 residues. Trimming stripped 3 bases from V and 8 bases from J, with 13 bases between. The CDR3, as DNA: TGTGCCAGCAGTTTTACGGACAGTAACGGCTACACCTTC. Protein: CASSFTDSNGYTF.

The rearrangement links TRBV30 to TRBJ1-5; possibly TRBD1 for D (6 bases). The ends were cut back, 2 bases at V and 0 bases at J, with 17 bases in the middle. The germline V gene encodes CDR1 GTSNPN and CDR2 SVGIG (reference sequence). The CDR3 contains 17 residues. For the CDR3, the DNA is TGTGCCTGGAGTAGAGGCGGGGGGGCTTATAGCAATCAGCCCCAGCATTTT. This gives the protein CAWSRGGGAYSNQPQHF.

The chain has TRBV6-5 and TRBJ1-5; D is possibly TRBD1 (6 bases). The ends were cut back, 5 bases at V and 7 bases at J, with 18 bases in the middle. Germline loops: CDR1 MNHEY, CDR2 SVGAGI. The CDR3 runs to 15 residues. The DNA of the CDR3 is TGTGCCAGCAGTCCCATAAGGGGGGGTATCCAGCCCCAGCATTTT. Its translation: CASSPIRGGIQPQHF.

The chain joins TRBV9 to TRBJ2-1; 9 bases are a match to TRBD2. CDR1 and CDR2 from the germline V gene are SGDLS and YYNGEE. The CDR3 totals 16 residues. The ends lost 0 bases at V and 8 bases at J; junction bases unmatched: 9. The CDR3 nucleotides are TGTGCCAGCAGCGTAGGGGTTTTTAGCGGGGGCCATGAGCAGTTCTTC. Encoded protein: CASSVGVFSGGHEQFF. The full variable domain, with the rest looked up from reference TRBV9 and TRBJ2-1, is DSGVTQTPKHLITATGQRVTLRCSPRSGDLSVYWYQQSLDQGLQFLIQYYNGEERAKGNILERFSAQQFPDLHSELNLSSLELGDSALYFCASSVGVFSGGHEQFFGPGTRLTVL.

In its sample, this clone was seen once. The rearrangement joins TRBV6-4 to TRBJ1-6; TRBD1 might be the D (6 bases). Germline V gene sequence: CDR1 MRHNA, CDR2 SNTAGT. The V end lost 0 bases, the J end lost 8 bases, and 20 bases lay between the germline ends. CDR3 length equals 18 residues. This CDR3 reads CASSDSRQVKATYSPLHF. The DNA for the CDR3 is TGTGCCAGCAGTGACTCGCGACAGGTTAAGGCTACTTATTCACCCCTCCACTTT.

V and J are TRBV5-4 and TRBJ1-5, with 7 bases identical to TRBD1. This CDR3 has 14 amino acids. The V gene end was trimmed by 0 bases and the J gene end by 5 bases; junction bases not matched to a gene: 2. Germline CDR1 is SGHNT and CDR2 is YYREEE (reference sequence). CDR3 sequence (DNA): TGTGCCAGCAGCTTGGACAGGGGCGATCAGCCCCAGCATTTT. It yields the protein CASSLDRGDQPQHF.

This chain uses TRBV21-1 with TRBJ2-2; the table assigns TRBD1, which was not confirmed against the DNA. TRBV21-1 is marked as a pseudogene. The CDR3 loop spans 16 amino acids. This CDR3 reads CASSNGTGGFGGELFF. For the CDR3, the DNA is TGTGCCAGCAGCAACGGGACAGGGGGCTTTGGCGGGGAGCTGTTTTTT.

This chain connects TRBV12-3 or TRBV12-4 to TRBJ1-6; D gene uncertain. Between the trimmed V and J ends, which lost 8 bases and 7 bases, there was a span of 9 bases. The CDR3 extends over 12 amino acids. The CDR3 DNA reads TGTGCCAGCCAACTCACGAATTCACCCCTCCACTTT. It codes for CASQLTNSPLHF.

This clone was seen only once. The rearrangement links TRBV4-1 to TRBJ2-2; a weak D match, TRBD1 (6 bases). The germline V and J ends were trimmed by 1 base and 4 bases, with 7 bases remaining between them. Germline V gene data show CDR1 as MGHRA and CDR2 as YSYEKL. The length of the CDR3 is 14 residues. The CDR3 loop reads CASSQVQGTGELFF. The CDR3 nucleotides are TGCGCCAGCAGCCAAGTACAGGGCACCGGGGAGCTGTTTTTT.

The chain employs TRBV27 and TRBJ2-3; TRBD2 agrees at 11 bases. CDR1 MNHEY and CDR2 SMNVEV come from the germline V gene (reference sequence). The CDR3 length is 16 residues. Germline trimming cut 3 bases from V and 3 bases from J; bases unmatched to any gene: 5. The CDR3 spells CASSFILAGGTDTQYF. The CDR3 bases are TGTGCCAGCAGTTTCATCCTAGCGGGGGGAACAGATACGCAGTATTTT.

This clone has only one observation. The chain links TRBV11-3 to TRBJ1-3, with D perhaps TRBD1 (5 bases). The V end was cut by 3 bases, the J end by 0 bases, with 6 bases between. The germline CDR1 and CDR2 sequences are SGHNT and YENEEA. This CDR3 is built from 14 residues. The CDR3 reads CASSFGGSGNTIYF. The CDR3 region has the DNA TGTGCCAGCAGCTTCGGGGGCTCTGGAAACACCATATATTTT.

As concerns this clone: This sample also contains other DNA sequences that code for the same CDR3. The chain combines TRBV14 with TRBJ1-2; D may be TRBD1 (6 bases). From germline, CDR1 is SGHDN and CDR2 FVKESK. V was clipped by 0 bases and J by 6 bases, with 11 bases between them. This CDR3 contains 14 residues. CDR3 region: CASSQDRGAHGYTF. The CDR3 DNA is TGTGCCAGCAGCCAAGACAGGGGCGCCCATGGCTACACCTTC.

The chain carries TRBV14 and TRBJ2-6; no clear D. V was trimmed by 4 bases and J by 0 bases, leaving 13 bases between them. Germline CDR1 reads SGHDN; CDR2 reads FVKESK. This CDR3 contains 17 residues. As DNA, the CDR3 is TGTGCCAGCAGCCCCTCGCGCGCTAGCTCTGGGGCCAACGTCCTGACTTTC. Its protein is CASSPSRASSGANVLTF.

CDR3 nucleotides: TGTGCCAGCAGCCAAGACGTTGGGAGGGAAAAACTGTTTTTT. Its translation is CASSQDVGREKLFF. The V gene is TRBV3-1 (or the pseudogene TRBV3-2), the J gene TRBJ1-4, with D hard to call. Germline CDR1 and CDR2: LGHDT and YNNKEL (reference sequence). The CDR3 is 14 residues long. The V and J ends lost 0 bases and 8 bases respectively, with 10 bases between them.

The chain couples TRBV2 to TRBJ1-4; perhaps TRBD1 as D (5 bases). Trimming pared 9 bases from V and 8 bases from J, leaving 16 bases between. Germline V gene lookup returns CDR1 SNHLY and CDR2 FYNNEI. This CDR3 has 13 residues. The CDR3 region has the DNA TGTGCCAGTCTCCGAAGGGGAAGAGAAAAACTGTTTTTT. Its protein is CASLRRGREKLFF. The full variable domain, completed using reference TRBV2 and TRBJ1-4, is EPEVTQTPSHQVTQMGQEVILRCVPISNHLYFYWYRQILGQKVEFLVSFYNNEISEKSEIFDDQFSVERPDGSNFTLKIRSTKLEDSAMYFCASLRRGREKLFFGSGTQLSVL.